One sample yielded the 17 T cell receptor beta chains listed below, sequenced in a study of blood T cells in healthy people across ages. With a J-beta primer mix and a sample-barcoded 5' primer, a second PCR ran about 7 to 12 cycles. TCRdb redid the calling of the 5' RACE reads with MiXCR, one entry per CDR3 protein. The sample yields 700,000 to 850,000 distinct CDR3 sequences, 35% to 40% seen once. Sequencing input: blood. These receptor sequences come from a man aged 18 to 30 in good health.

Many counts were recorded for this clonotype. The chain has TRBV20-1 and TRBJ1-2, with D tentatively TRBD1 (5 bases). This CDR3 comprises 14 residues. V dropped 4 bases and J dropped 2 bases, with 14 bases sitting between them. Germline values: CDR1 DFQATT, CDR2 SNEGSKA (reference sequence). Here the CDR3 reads CSAKFEGMNYGYTF. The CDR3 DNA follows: TGCAGTGCTAAGTTTGAGGGGATGAACTATGGCTACACCTTC.

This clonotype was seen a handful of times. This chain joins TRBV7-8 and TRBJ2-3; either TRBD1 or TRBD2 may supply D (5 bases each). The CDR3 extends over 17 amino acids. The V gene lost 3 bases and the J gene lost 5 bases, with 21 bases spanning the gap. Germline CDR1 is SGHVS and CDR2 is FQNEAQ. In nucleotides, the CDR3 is TGTGCCAGCAGCTTGTCCAATATGCGAGCGAGGGGAGATACGCAGTATTTT. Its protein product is CASSLSNMRARGDTQYF.

DNA of the CDR3: TGCGCCAGCAGCCAAGAAAGGTTTCAACCTTCCTATGGCTACACCTTC. Protein sequence: CASSQERFQPSYGYTF. The V gene is TRBV4-3, the J gene TRBJ1-2, with D hard to call. This CDR3 is 16 amino acids long. The germline V gene encodes CDR1 LGHNA and CDR2 YSLEER. V shed 0 bases and J shed 4 bases, with 15 bases lying between them.

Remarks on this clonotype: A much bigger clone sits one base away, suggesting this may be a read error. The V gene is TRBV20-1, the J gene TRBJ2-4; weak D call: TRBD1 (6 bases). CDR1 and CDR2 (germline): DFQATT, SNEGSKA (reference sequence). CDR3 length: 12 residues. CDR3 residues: CSAAGVKNIRYF. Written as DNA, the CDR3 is TGCAGTGCGGCAGGGGTCAAAAACATTCGGTACTTC.

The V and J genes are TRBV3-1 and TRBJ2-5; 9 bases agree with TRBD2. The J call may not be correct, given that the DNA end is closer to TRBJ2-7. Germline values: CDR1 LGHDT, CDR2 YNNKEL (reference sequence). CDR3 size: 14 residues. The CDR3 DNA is TGTGCCAGCAGCCAAGGACTAGCGGCCTACGAGCAGTACTTC. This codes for CASSQGLAAYEQYF.

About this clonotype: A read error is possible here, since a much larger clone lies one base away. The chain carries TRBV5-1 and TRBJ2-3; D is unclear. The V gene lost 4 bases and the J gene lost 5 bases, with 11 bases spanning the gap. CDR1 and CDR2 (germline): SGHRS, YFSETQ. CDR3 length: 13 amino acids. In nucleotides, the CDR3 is TGCGCCAGCAGCGTGCGGCTAATAGATACGCAGTATTTT. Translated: CASSVRLIDTQYF.

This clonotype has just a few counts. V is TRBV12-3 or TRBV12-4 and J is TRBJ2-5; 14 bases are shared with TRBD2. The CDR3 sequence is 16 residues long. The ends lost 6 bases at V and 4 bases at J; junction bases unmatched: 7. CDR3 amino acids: CASSGLAGGMRETQYF. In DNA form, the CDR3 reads TGTGCCAGCAGCGGACTAGCGGGGGGTATGAGAGAGACCCAGTACTTC.

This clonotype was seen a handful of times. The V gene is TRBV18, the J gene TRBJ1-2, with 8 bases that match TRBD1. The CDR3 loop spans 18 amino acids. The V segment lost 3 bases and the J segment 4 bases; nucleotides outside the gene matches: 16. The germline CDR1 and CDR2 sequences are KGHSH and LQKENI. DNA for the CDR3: TGTGCCAGCTCACCCGCGACAGGGGAAGGGTCCGCCACCTATGGCTACACCTTC. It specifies CASSPATGEGSATYGYTF.

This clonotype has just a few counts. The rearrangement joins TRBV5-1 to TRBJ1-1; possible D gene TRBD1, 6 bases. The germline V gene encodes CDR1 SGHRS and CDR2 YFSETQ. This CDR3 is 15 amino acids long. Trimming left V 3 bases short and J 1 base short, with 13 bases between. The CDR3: CASSSETGGNTEAFF. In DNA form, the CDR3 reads TGCGCCAGCAGCTCCGAGACAGGAGGGAACACTGAAGCTTTCTTT.

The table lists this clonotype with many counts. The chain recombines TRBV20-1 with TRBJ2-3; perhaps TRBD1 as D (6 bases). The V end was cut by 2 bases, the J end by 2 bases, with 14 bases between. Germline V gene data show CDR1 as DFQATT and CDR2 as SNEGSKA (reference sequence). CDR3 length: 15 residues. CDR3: CSARSRTAYTDTQYF. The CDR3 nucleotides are TGCAGTGCTAGATCCCGGACAGCGTACACAGATACGCAGTATTTT.

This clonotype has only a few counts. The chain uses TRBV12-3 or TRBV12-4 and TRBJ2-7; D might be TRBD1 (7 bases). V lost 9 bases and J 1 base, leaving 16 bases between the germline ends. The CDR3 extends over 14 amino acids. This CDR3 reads CASGRAGGSYEQYF. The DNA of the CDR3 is TGTGCCAGTGGACGGGCAGGGGGGTCCTACGAGCAGTACTTC.

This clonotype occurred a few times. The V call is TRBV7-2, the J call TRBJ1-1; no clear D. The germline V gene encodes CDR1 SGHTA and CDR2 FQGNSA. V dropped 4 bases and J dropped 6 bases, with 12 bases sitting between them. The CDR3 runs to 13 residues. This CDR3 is CASSSRQVAEAFF. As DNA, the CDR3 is TGTGCCAGCAGCTCACGTCAGGTGGCTGAAGCTTTCTTT.

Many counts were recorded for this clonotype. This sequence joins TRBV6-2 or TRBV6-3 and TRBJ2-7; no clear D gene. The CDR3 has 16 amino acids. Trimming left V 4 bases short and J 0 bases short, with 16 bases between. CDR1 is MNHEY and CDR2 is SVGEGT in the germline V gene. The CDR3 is CASSFRRALSSYEQYF. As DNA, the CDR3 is TGTGCCAGCAGTTTTCGCCGGGCTCTGAGCTCCTACGAGCAGTACTTC.

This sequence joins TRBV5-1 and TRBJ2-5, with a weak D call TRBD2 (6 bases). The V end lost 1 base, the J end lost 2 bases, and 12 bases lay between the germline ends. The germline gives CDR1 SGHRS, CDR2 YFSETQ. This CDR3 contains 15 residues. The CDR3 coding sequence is TGCGCCAGCAGCTTGCGCGTGGGGGGACAAGAGACCCAGTACTTC. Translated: CASSLRVGGQETQYF.

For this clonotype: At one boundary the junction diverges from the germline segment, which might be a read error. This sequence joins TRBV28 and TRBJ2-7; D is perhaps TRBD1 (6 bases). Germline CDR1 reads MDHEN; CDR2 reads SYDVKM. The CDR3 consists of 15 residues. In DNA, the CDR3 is TGTGCCAGCAGTTTGGCGCGTTGGGGGCCCTACGGGCAGTACTTC. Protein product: CASSLARWGPYGQYF.

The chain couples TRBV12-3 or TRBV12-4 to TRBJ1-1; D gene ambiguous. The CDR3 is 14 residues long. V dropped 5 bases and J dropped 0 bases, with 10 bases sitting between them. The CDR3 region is CASSARSMNTEAFF. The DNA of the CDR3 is TGTGCCAGCAGTGCTCGCAGCATGAACACTGAAGCTTTCTTT.

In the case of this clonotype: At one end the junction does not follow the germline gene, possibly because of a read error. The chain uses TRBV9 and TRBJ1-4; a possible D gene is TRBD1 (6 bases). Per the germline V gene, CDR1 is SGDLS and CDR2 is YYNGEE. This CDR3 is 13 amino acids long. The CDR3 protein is CARSGGVNEKLFF. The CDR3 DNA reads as TGTGCCCGCAGCGGGGGCGTGAATGAAAAACTGTTTTTT.